A single sample gave rise to the 28 T cell receptor beta chains below, sequenced in a study of cytomegalovirus exposure and HLA in healthy donors. With 60 Vbeta and 13 Jbeta primers, the PCR was carried out. This table comes from immunoSEQ multiplex PCR, and its TCRdb copy is limited to in-frame clones, with some not included. This sample has about 160,000 clones, with 73% found just once. Sequenced: PBMCs. The receptors stem from a woman aged 18-29 years in good health and CMV-seronegative.

The chain recombines TRBV27 with TRBJ2-1, with 14 bases aligning to TRBD2. The germline gives CDR1 MNHEY, CDR2 SMNVEV (reference sequence). The junction had 15 bases not matched to a gene; V was cut back by 3 bases and J by 5 bases. The CDR3 runs 20 residues. The CDR3 spells CASSFLTGTSGRLRDNEQFF. CDR3 nucleotide sequence: TGTGCCAGCAGTTTCCTCACAGGGACTAGCGGGAGACTCCGCGACAATGAGCAGTTCTTC.

There are a few counts of this clone. The V call is TRBV9, the J call TRBJ1-3; tentatively, D is TRBD1 (5 bases). With 0 bases removed from V and 0 bases from J, the gap between germline ends came to 16 bases. This CDR3 comprises 18 residues. The V gene's germline CDR1 is SGDLS and CDR2 YYNGEE. The CDR3 bases are TGTGCCAGCAGCGTAGTTGACAGAACTAGCGACTCTGGAAACACCATATATTTT. Translation gives CASSVVDRTSDSGNTIYF.

This clone was observed once. This chain connects TRBV5-4 to TRBJ2-2; D is unclear. The CDR3 has 13 amino acids. CDR1 SGHNT and CDR2 YYREEE come from the germline V gene (reference sequence). Deletions cut 3 bases from V and 1 base from J, with 4 bases between. CDR3 nucleotide sequence: TGTGCCAGCAGCTGGCAGAACACCGGGGAGCTGTTTTTT. It encodes CASSWQNTGELFF. The full variable domain, rest sourced from reference TRBV5-4 and TRBJ2-2, is ETGVTQSPTHLIKTRGQQVTLRCSSQSGHNTVSWYQQALGQGPQFIFQYYREEENGRGNFPPRFSGLQFPNYSSELNVNALELDDSALYLCASSWQNTGELFFGEGSRLTVL.

The chain combines TRBV5-1 with TRBJ2-3; no reliable D call. Trimming removed 0 bases from V and 4 bases from J, with 9 bases in between. The CDR3 spans 14 residues. From germline, CDR1 is SGHRS and CDR2 YFSETQ. The chain's CDR3 is CASSLVSTSDTQYF. CDR3 sequence (DNA): TGCGCCAGCAGCTTGGTTAGCACTTCAGATACGCAGTATTTT.

The chain couples TRBV28 to TRBJ1-2; D remains ambiguous. Germline loops: CDR1 MDHEN, CDR2 SYDVKM. V lost 2 bases, J lost 4 bases, and 8 bases lay in between. The CDR3 contains 13 residues. CDR3 sequence: CASSLEGSYGYTF. The CDR3 nucleotides are TGTGCCAGCAGTTTAGAGGGATCCTATGGCTACACCTTC.

The rearrangement links TRBV7-8 to TRBJ1-2; D perhaps matches TRBD1 (5 bases). CDR3 length: 13 amino acids. Germline loops: CDR1 SGHVS, CDR2 FQNEAQ. V was cut by 5 bases and J by 5 bases, with 12 bases left in between. The CDR3 DNA is TGTGCCAGCAGCCCCCAGGAGGGGTATGGCTACACCTTC. It encodes CASSPQEGYGYTF.

This clone has a single count. This chain links TRBV10-3 with TRBJ2-2; 12 bases fit TRBD1. The J segment lost 7 bases and the V segment lost 6 bases, leaving 9 bases of the junction unmatched. Germline CDR1 reads ENHRY; CDR2 reads SYGVKD. CDR3 length: 16 residues. CDR3 nucleotides: TGTGCCATCAGGGGCGGGGACAGGGGGCGAATCGGGGAGCTGTTTTTT. This codes for CAIRGGDRGRIGELFF.

The chain links TRBV10-3 to TRBJ2-3; 8 bases are shared with TRBD2. Per germline, CDR1 ENHRY and CDR2 SYGVKD. This CDR3 comprises 16 residues. V was clipped by 4 bases and J by 3 bases; unmatched bases: 9. The CDR3 DNA follows: TGTGCCATCAGTGCGCTGAGCGGGGGTGGGACAGATACGCAGTATTTT. It yields the protein CAISALSGGGTDTQYF.

This clone has just a few counts. This rearrangement joins TRBV28 to TRBJ1-2; possibly TRBD1 for D (5 bases). The CDR3 has 13 amino acids. V lost 2 bases, J lost 4 bases, and 8 bases lay in between. In germline, CDR1 is MDHEN, CDR2 SYDVKM. The CDR3 DNA is TGTGCCAGCAGTTTAGAAGGGGCCTATGGCTACACCTTC. Protein sequence: CASSLEGAYGYTF.

The rearrangement links TRBV11-2 to TRBJ2-5; 9 bases are a match to TRBD2. Looked up from germline, CDR1 is SGHAT and CDR2 is FQNNGV. V shed 3 bases, J shed 1 base, and the junction held 6 bases outside the gene matches. CDR3 length: 16 amino acids. CDR3 residues: CASSFGTREGQETQYF. In DNA form, the CDR3 reads TGTGCCAGCAGCTTCGGTACGCGGGAGGGCCAAGAGACCCAGTACTTC.

The genes are TRBV5-1 and TRBJ2-2; maybe TRBD1 (6 bases). The ends were cut back, 1 base at V and 4 bases at J, with 11 bases in the middle. Germline lookup yields CDR1 SGHRS and CDR2 YFSETQ. This CDR3 comprises 15 residues. The CDR3 region is CASSLMIGGTGELFF. The CDR3 DNA is TGCGCCAGCAGCTTGATGATAGGGGGCACCGGGGAGCTGTTTTTT. Based on the CDR3 plus reference TRBV5-1 and TRBJ2-2, the full variable domain is KAGVTQTPRYLIKTRGQQVTLSCSPISGHRSVSWYQQTPGQGLQFLFEYFSETQRNKGNFPGRFSGRQFSNSRSEMNVSTLELGDSALYLCASSLMIGGTGELFFGEGSRLTVL.

This clone came up a few times. The V call is TRBV13, the J call TRBJ2-2; 10 bases map to TRBD2. Germline CDR1 and CDR2: PRHDT and FYEKMQ (reference sequence). The junction had 6 bases not matched to a gene; V was cut back by 0 bases and J by 5 bases. This CDR3 region has 17 residues. In DNA form, the CDR3 reads TGTGCCAGCAGCTTAGGGGGCCCGGGACTAGCGACCGGGGAGCTGTTTTTT. Encoded protein: CASSLGGPGLATGELFF.

The CDR3 sequence: CASVRQGLTEAFF. CDR3 DNA sequence: TGTGCCAGCGTCCGACAGGGGCTCACTGAAGCTTTCTTT. V is TRBV11-1 and J is TRBJ1-1; 8 nucleotides match TRBD1. This CDR3 is built from 13 residues. V was pared by 8 bases and J by 4 bases, with 6 bases of the junction left unmatched. The germline V gene has CDR1 SGHAT and CDR2 FQDESV (reference sequence). The whole variable domain, remainder taken from reference TRBV11-1 and TRBJ1-1, is EAEVAQSPRYKITEKSQAVAFWCDPISGHATLYWYRQILGQGPELLVQFQDESVVDDSQLPKDRFSAERLKGVDSTLKIQPAELGDSAMYLCASVRQGLTEAFFGQGTRLTVV.

J is TRBJ1-3 and V is TRBV2, with TRBD1 matching 8 bases. The CDR3 totals 17 residues. V lost 6 bases to trimming and J lost 0 bases; unmatched junction nucleotides: 10. Germline CDR1 reads SNHLY; CDR2 reads FYNNEI. The CDR3 loop reads CASRGSQGVDSGNTIYF. CDR3 nucleotides: TGTGCCAGCAGGGGCTCACAGGGGGTGGACTCTGGAAACACCATATATTTT.

In this sample, this clone turned up once. Other DNA sequences from this sample encode an identical CDR3 as well. The chain has TRBV27 and TRBJ1-2; maybe TRBD1 (5 bases). The CDR3 is 13 amino acids. The ends were cut back, 5 bases at V and 2 bases at J, with 9 bases in the middle. Germline CDR1 is MNHEY and CDR2 is SMNVEV (reference sequence). CDR3 region: CASSLGQNYGYTF. As DNA, the CDR3 is TGTGCCAGCAGTCTAGGACAAAACTATGGCTACACCTTC.

The V call is TRBV4-2, the J call TRBJ1-6, with 7 bases lining up with TRBD1. V gave up 2 bases and J gave up 6 bases; unmatched junction bases: 7. The CDR3 contains 16 residues. Germline CDR1 LGHNA, CDR2 YNFKEQ. CDR3 sequence reads: CASSQLTRGSNSPLHF. The CDR3 DNA follows: TGTGCCAGCAGCCAATTAACCAGGGGGAGTAATTCACCCCTCCACTTT.

This chain links TRBV2 with TRBJ1-1; D is undetermined. Germline V gene sequence: CDR1 SNHLY, CDR2 FYNNEI. V was shortened by 1 base and J by 5 bases, with 11 bases between the two germline ends. This CDR3 comprises 14 residues. The CDR3, as DNA: TGTGCCAGCAGTGAAGGACGGGGATGGACTGAAGCTTTCTTT. It encodes CASSEGRGWTEAFF. Variable domain in full (rest from reference TRBV2 and TRBJ1-1): EPEVTQTPSHQVTQMGQEVILRCVPISNHLYFYWYRQILGQKVEFLVSFYNNEISEKSEIFDDQFSVERPDGSNFTLKIRSTKLEDSAMYFCASSEGRGWTEAFFGQGTRLTVV.

This chain uses TRBV10-3 with TRBJ2-3; tentative D call: TRBD2 (5 bases). CDR3 length equals 15 residues. V gave up 3 bases and J gave up 0 bases, with 10 bases separating them. In germline, CDR1 is ENHRY, CDR2 SYGVKD. This chain's CDR3 is CAISEGGTSTDTQYF. The CDR3 bases are TGTGCCATCAGTGAAGGAGGAACTAGCACAGATACGCAGTATTTT.

This rearrangement joins TRBV14 to TRBJ2-1; 9 bases agree with TRBD1. The germline CDR1 and CDR2 sequences are SGHDN and FVKESK. There are 17 residues in the CDR3. V dropped 3 bases and J dropped 8; count of bases not matched to a gene: 14. The CDR3 DNA is TGTGCCAGCAGCCAGAGAACCGGGACAGGGCGGTTTGATGAGCAGTTCTTC. As protein: CASSQRTGTGRFDEQFF. Full variable domain (outside the CDR3, taken from reference TRBV14 and TRBJ2-1): EAGVTQFPSHSVIEKGQTVTLRCDPISGHDNLYWYRRVMGKEIKFLLHFVKESKQDESGMPNNRFLAERTGGTYSTLKVQPAELEDSGVYFCASSQRTGTGRFDEQFFGPGTRLTVL.

The chain has TRBV15 and TRBJ2-3; TRBD1 aligns across 9 bases. The CDR3 loop spans 15 amino acids. The junction had 4 bases not matched to a gene; V was cut back by 3 bases and J by 3 bases. Germline assignment: CDR1 LNHNV and CDR2 YYDKDF (reference sequence). CDR3 DNA: TGTGCCACCAGCAGGGACAGGGGATGGACAGATACGCAGTATTTT. The encoded protein is CATSRDRGWTDTQYF.

V and J are TRBV4-1 and TRBJ2-3; 7 positions agree with TRBD1. The V and J ends lost 4 bases and 4 bases, in that order; junction bases with no gene match: 14. This CDR3 spans 17 amino acids. Germline V gene sequence: CDR1 MGHRA, CDR2 YSYEKL. The CDR3 is CASSRIPVLGGADTQYF. DNA of the CDR3: TGCGCCAGCAGCCGCATCCCCGTCCTAGGGGGCGCAGATACGCAGTATTTT.

The rearrangement joins TRBV6-6 to TRBJ1-6; 7 bases are shared with TRBD1. J lost 2 bases, V lost 2 bases, and 0 bases had no gene match. CDR1 and CDR2 from the germline V gene are MNHNY and SVGAGI (reference sequence). The CDR3 runs to 15 residues. In nucleotides, the CDR3 is TGTGCCAGCAGTTACGGGACAGCCTATAATTCACCCCTCCACTTT. Translating it yields CASSYGTAYNSPLHF.

There are a few counts of this clone. V is TRBV6-1 and J is TRBJ1-4, with D possibly TRBD1 on 6 matching bases. Germline-derived CDR1 and CDR2 are MNHNS and SASEGT. This CDR3 comprises 15 residues. V was pared by 3 bases and J by 7 bases, with 15 bases between. CDR3 in amino acids: CASSDPGGAAEKLFF. DNA for the CDR3: TGTGCCAGCAGTGACCCGGGGGGGGCGGCTGAAAAACTGTTTTTT.

The chain links TRBV28 to TRBJ1-6; 7 positions match TRBD1. The CDR3 is made up of 14 amino acids. The germline CDR1 and CDR2 sequences are MDHEN and SYDVKM. V shed 7 bases and J 7 bases; nucleotides not matched to a gene: 7. CDR3 DNA: TGTGCCAGCAATTTCCGGGACAGAAATTCACCCCTCCACTTT. It is translated as CASNFRDRNSPLHF.

This chain links TRBV5-1 with TRBJ2-3, with D uncertain. V lost 4 bases and J lost 1, with 7 bases in between. The CDR3 has 13 residues. The germline V gene has CDR1 SGHRS and CDR2 YFSETQ. CDR3 nucleotide sequence: TGCGCCAGCAGCCCTTCCGGCACAGATACGCAGTATTTT. This sequence encodes CASSPSGTDTQYF.

CDR3 loop: CASSGSGSRDNEQFF. CDR3 nucleotide sequence: TGCGCCAGCAGCGGTAGCGGGAGTAGGGACAATGAGCAGTTCTTC. V and J are TRBV4-3 and TRBJ2-1, with 9 bases aligning to TRBD2. The V segment lost 5 bases and the J segment 5 bases; nucleotides outside the gene matches: 7. This CDR3 comprises 15 residues. From germline, CDR1 is LGHNA and CDR2 YSLEER.

This chain uses TRBV18 with TRBJ1-1; D remains unclear. Between the trimmed V and J ends, which lost 0 bases and 1 base, there was a span of 12 bases. The CDR3 length is 16 residues. The germline CDR1 and CDR2 sequences are KGHSH and LQKENI. The CDR3 region is CASSPPNGPGNTEAFF. The CDR3 region has the DNA TGTGCCAGCTCACCACCGAATGGGCCAGGGAACACTGAAGCTTTCTTT.

The chain recombines TRBV13 with TRBJ2-5; 12 nucleotides line up with TRBD2. CDR1 is PRHDT, CDR2 FYEKMQ, per germline (reference sequence). The CDR3 spans 15 residues. J gave up 4 bases and V 6 bases, and 6 bases lay outside the gene matches. CDR3 DNA sequence: TGTGCCAGCAGTTCTGGACTAGCGGGGAGAGAGACCCAGTACTTC. Amino acid sequence: CASSSGLAGRETQYF.